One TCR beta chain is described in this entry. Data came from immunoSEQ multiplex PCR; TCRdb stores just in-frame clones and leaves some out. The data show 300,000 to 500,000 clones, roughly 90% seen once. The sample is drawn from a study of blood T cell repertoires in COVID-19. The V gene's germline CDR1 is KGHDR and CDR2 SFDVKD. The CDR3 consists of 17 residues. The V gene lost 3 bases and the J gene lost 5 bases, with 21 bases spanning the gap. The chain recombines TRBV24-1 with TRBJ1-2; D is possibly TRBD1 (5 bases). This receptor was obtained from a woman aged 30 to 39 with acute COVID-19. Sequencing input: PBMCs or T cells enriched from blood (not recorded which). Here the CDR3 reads CATSDQRQSHLRYGYTF. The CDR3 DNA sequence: TGTGCCACCAGTGATCAGCGACAGTCCCATTTGAGGTATGGCTACACCTTC.